This TCR beta chain was identified during a study of T cell responses to AZD1222 COVID-19 vaccine. The CDR3 length is 14 residues. V lost 5 bases, J lost 0 bases, and 14 bases lay in between. Germline values: CDR1 SQVTM, CDR2 ANQGSEA. Profiled with immunoSEQ multiplex PCR; TCRdb holds only in-frame clones, not every one. The sample has 120,000 or so clones; approximately 88% are singletons. The receptor's source is an adult in good health. The rearrangement links TRBV29-1 to TRBJ2-7; perhaps TRBD2 as D (5 bases). The sample was peripheral blood, taken on day 0 of AZD1222 vaccination. In DNA, the CDR3 is TGCAGCGTTCTAGGAGGAAAAAGCTCCTACGAGCAGTACTTC. As protein: CSVLGGKSSYEQYF.